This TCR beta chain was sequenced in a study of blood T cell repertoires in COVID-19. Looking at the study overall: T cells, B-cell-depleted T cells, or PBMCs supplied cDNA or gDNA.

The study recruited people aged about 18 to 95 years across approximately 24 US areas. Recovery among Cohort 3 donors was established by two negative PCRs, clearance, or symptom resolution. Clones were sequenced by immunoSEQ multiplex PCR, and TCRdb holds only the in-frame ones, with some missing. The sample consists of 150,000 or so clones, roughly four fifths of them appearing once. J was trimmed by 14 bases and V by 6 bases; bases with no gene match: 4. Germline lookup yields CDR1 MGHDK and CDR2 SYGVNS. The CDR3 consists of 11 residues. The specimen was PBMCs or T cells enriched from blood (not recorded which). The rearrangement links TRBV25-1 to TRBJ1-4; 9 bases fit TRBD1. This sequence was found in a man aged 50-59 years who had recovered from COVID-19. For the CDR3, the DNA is TGTGCCAGCAGGGCGGGACAGGGTCTGTTTTTT. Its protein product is CASRAGQGLFF. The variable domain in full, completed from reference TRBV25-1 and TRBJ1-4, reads EADIYQTPRYLVIGTGKKITLECSQTMGHDKMYWYQQDPGMELHLIHYSYGVNSTEKGDLSSESTVSRIRTEHFPLTLESARPSHTSQYLCASRAGQGLFFGSGTQLSVL.